One sample yielded the 3 T cell receptor beta chains listed below, sequenced in a study of human T cells and chemical hapten exposure. Noted time point: patch test 3, about 24 weeks after DPC sensitization. Treatment described: therapeutic diphenylcyclopropenone sensitization with weekly scalp DPC. TCRdb independently ran MiXCR on the RACE reads; one entry per CDR3 protein. The repertoire holds about 110,000 distinct CDR3 sequences, with under 40% as singletons. The sample in question was whole blood, obtained in connection with sensitization to the hapten diphenylcyclopropenone (DPC). These receptor sequences come from a middle-aged man with alopecia areata. Some clones in this sample may be carry-over from other donors' samples.

This clonotype was counted ten times or more. J is TRBJ2-1 and V is TRBV11-2, with 11 bases matching TRBD2. V shed 10 bases and J 7 bases; nucleotides not matched to a gene: 6. CDR3 length: 13 residues. Germline V gene lookup returns CDR1 SGHAT and CDR2 FQNNGV. CDR3 protein: CATPGLADNEQFF. CDR3 bases: TGTGCCACCCCGGGACTAGCGGATAATGAGCAGTTCTTC.

The rearrangement links TRBV6-6 to TRBJ2-3; the match to TRBD1 covers 10 bases. The length of the CDR3 is 15 residues. Germline CDR1 reads MNHNY; CDR2 reads SVGAGI (reference sequence). J lost 1 base, V lost 2 bases, and 0 bases had no gene match. This chain's CDR3 is CASSYGTGGTDTQYF. The CDR3, as DNA: TGTGCCAGCAGTTACGGGACAGGGGGCACAGATACGCAGTATTTT.

This chain connects TRBV20-1 to TRBJ2-5, with 13 bases aligning to TRBD2. The junction had 10 bases not matched to a gene; V was cut back by 2 bases and J by 4 bases. Looked up from germline, CDR1 is DFQATT and CDR2 is SNEGSKA (reference sequence). The CDR3 has 17 residues. CDR3 protein: CSARRTSGSRSGETQYF. The CDR3 bases are TGCAGTGCTAGAAGGACTAGCGGGAGTAGGTCAGGAGAGACCCAGTACTTC.